This T cell receptor (beta chain) appears in the sequencing data of a study of cytomegalovirus exposure and HLA in healthy donors. Both 60 Vbeta primers and 13 Jbeta primers went into the PCR. Produced via immunoSEQ multiplex PCR; TCRdb's table is partial and in-frame only. Of 40,000 or so clones in the sample, roughly nine tenths are singletons; the top ten hold around 8%. Those who donated were healthy bone marrow donors. In germline, CDR1 is GTSNPN, CDR2 SVGIG (reference sequence). Trimming took off 0 bases at V and 7 bases at J, with 15 bases between the two ends. The CDR3 has 14 residues. Study conclusions and caveats: TCR beta sequences numbering around 15,000 were associated with HLA alleles at 0.05 false discovery rate in a later analysis. Further analysis was carried out later, and it showed several of the most significant clusters appearing linked to common viral pathogens.

This clone was detected only a few times. What it recognizes is unknown. The receptor comes from a woman aged 35 to 49 in good health and CMV-seropositive. The sample consisted of PBMCs. V and J are TRBV30 and TRBJ2-5, with unresolved D. CDR3 coding DNA: TGTGCCTGGAGTGTATGGAGTCGCGTGGGGACCCAGTACTTC. Translation gives CAWSVWSRVGTQYF.